This T cell receptor (beta chain) was obtained from a study of T cell responses to AZD1222 COVID-19 vaccine. The protocol was immunoSEQ multiplex PCR, while the TCRdb copy is restricted to in-frame clones and leaves out a portion. Of about 67,000 clones listed, under 90% are singletons. Remarks on this clone: Its specificity is not known.

Germline V gene lookup returns CDR1 LNHDA and CDR2 SQIVND (reference sequence). V gave up 6 bases and J gave up 7 bases, with 7 bases separating them. The CDR3 loop spans 12 amino acids. The study, taken as a whole, reports: Spike-wide vaccine-associated CD4 TCRs dominated at 160-218 and 743-854. An increase in Spike-specific TCR breadth and depth was observed after two AZD1222 doses. Just a handful of people given AZD1222 tested seropositive at baseline.

This specimen was peripheral blood, taken on day 0 of AZD1222 vaccination. The clonotype originates from an adult in good health. The J gene is TRBJ1-6, the V gene TRBV19; D unclear. The CDR3 nucleotides are TGTGCCAGTAGACGAGAGAATTCACCCCTCCACTTT. Its translation is CASRRENSPLHF.